This T cell receptor beta chain was observed in a study of T-cell memory formation after mild COVID-19. As for the study in general: The two donors had largely donor-specific TCR clusters. Notes on the study in general: Later expanders leaned CD4+, whereas clones that contracted between day 15 and 85 were balanced CD4/CD8. Mostly located in CM and EM were contracting CD4+ clones, with contracting CD8+ clones located in EMRA.

The CDR3 contains 14 residues. Germline-derived CDR1 and CDR2 are SNHLY and FYNNEI. The V and J ends lost 6 bases and 6 bases, in that order; junction bases with no gene match: 11. Each CDR3 protein is one row after TCRdb ran MiXCR on the 5' RACE reads. Here the sample spans 450,000 to 700,000 distinct CDR3 sequences, approximately 19% being singletons. This clonotype was observed a few times. The antigen is not known. This receptor was obtained from an adult woman who had mild COVID-19 (a few samples of this study predate the infection). Cell type and time point are not known. Material for sequencing was PBMCs or a T cell subset sorted from them (not recorded which). This sequence joins TRBV2 and TRBJ2-7; TRBD1 aligns across 7 bases. The CDR3 protein is CASSATGSSSEQYF. The CDR3 DNA follows: TGTGCCAGCAGCGCGACAGGGTCTAGTAGCGAGCAGTACTTC.